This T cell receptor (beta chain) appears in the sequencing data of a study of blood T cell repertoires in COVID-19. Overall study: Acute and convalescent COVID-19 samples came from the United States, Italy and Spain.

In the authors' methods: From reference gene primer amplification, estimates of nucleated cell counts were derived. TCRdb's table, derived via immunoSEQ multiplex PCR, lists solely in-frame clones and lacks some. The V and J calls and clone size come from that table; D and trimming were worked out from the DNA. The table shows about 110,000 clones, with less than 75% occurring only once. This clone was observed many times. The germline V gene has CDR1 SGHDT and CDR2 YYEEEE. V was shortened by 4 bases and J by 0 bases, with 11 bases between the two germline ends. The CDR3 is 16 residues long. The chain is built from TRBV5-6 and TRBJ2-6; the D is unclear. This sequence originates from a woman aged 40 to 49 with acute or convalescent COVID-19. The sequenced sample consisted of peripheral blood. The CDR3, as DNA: TGTGCCAGCAGCCGCGACGGGTTCTCTGGGGCCAACGTCCTGACTTTC. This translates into CASSRDGFSGANVLTF. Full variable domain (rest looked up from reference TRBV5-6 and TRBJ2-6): DAGVTQSPTHLIKTRGQQVTLRCSPKSGHDTVSWYQQALGQGPQFIFQYYEEEERQRGNFPDRFSGHQFPNYSSELNVNALLLGDSALYLCASSRDGFSGANVLTFGAGSRLTVL.